What follows are 25 T cell receptor beta chains derived from one specimen sequenced in a study of T cell responses to AZD1222 COVID-19 vaccine. The method was immunoSEQ multiplex PCR; TCRdb's version includes in-frame clones alone and lacks a portion of them. Of over 50,000 clones in the sample, roughly 80% were seen once. Sequences were derived from peripheral blood, sampled 28 days after the second AZD1222 dose. Every receptor here comes from an adult who received the AZD1222 COVID-19 vaccine.

The gene calls are TRBV5-1 and TRBJ2-1, with 14 positions matching TRBD2. The CDR3 length is 15 residues. The trim removed 3 bases at V and 10 bases at J, leaving 6 bases unmatched. From germline, CDR1 is SGHRS and CDR2 YFSETQ. The CDR3 region has the DNA TGCGCCAGCAGCTGGGGACTAGCGGGAGTTGAGGAGCAGTTCTTC. It specifies CASSWGLAGVEEQFF.

This chain joins TRBV3-1 (or the pseudogene TRBV3-2) and TRBJ1-2, with D possibly TRBD1 on 5 matching bases. This CDR3 contains 14 residues. CDR1 is LGHDT, CDR2 YNNKEL, per germline (reference sequence). Trimming removed 0 bases at V and 8 bases at J, with 13 bases between. The CDR3 nucleotides read TGTGCCAGCAGCCAAGAGTCGGCAGGGTTAGGCTACACCTTC. Translating gives CASSQESAGLGYTF.

By frequency in the sample, this clone is medium-sized. J is TRBJ2-7 and V is TRBV18; D is unclear. In germline, CDR1 is KGHSH, CDR2 LQKENI. The CDR3 is made up of 13 amino acids. Trimming cost V 3 bases and J 6 bases, with 12 bases left between them. The chain's CDR3 is CASSPGPGLEQYV. The CDR3, as DNA: TGTGCCAGCTCACCCGGACCGGGCCTCGAGCAGTACGTC.

The V gene is TRBV7-9, the J gene TRBJ1-4, with D possibly TRBD1 on 5 matching bases. CDR3 length: 13 amino acids. The V and J ends lost 4 bases and 9 bases respectively, with 12 bases between them. Germline V gene data show CDR1 as SEHNR and CDR2 as FQNEAQ (reference sequence). CDR3 nucleotide sequence: TGTGCCAGCAGCTCAGTCGCAGGGCAAAAACTGTTTTTT. Its protein is CASSSVAGQKLFF. Looking up the rest from reference TRBV7-9 and TRBJ1-4 gives the full variable domain: DTGVSQNPRHKITKRGQNVTFRCDPISEHNRLYWYRQTLGQGPEFLTYFQNEAQLEKSRLLSDRFSAERPKGSFSTLEIQRTEQGDSAMYLCASSSVAGQKLFFGSGTQLSVL.

This clone was found once. The rearrangement links TRBV20-1 to TRBJ2-3; D gene uncertain. Trimming removed 0 bases at V and 7 bases at J, with 5 bases between. Germline V lookup: CDR1 DFQATT, CDR2 SNEGSKA (reference sequence). The CDR3 is 11 amino acids. For the CDR3, the DNA is TGCAGTGCTAGAGATAAAAATACGCAGTATTTT. The encoded protein is CSARDKNTQYF.

The chain has TRBV6-2 or TRBV6-3 and TRBJ1-5, with D perhaps matching TRBD1 (5 bases). V was shortened by 1 base and J by 4 bases, with 17 bases between the two germline ends. This CDR3 is built from 17 residues. Germline assignment: CDR1 MNHEY and CDR2 SVGEGT. CDR3: CASSYYTSGTHNQPQHF. The CDR3 coding sequence is TGTGCCAGCAGTTACTATACTTCCGGGACCCATAATCAGCCCCAGCATTTT.

The chain couples TRBV5-4 to TRBJ2-2; maybe TRBD2 (6 bases). Germline V gene lookup returns CDR1 SGHNT and CDR2 YYREEE (reference sequence). This CDR3 contains 16 residues. V lost 5 bases and J 2 bases, leaving 16 bases between the germline ends. Here the CDR3 reads CASSPPGTQNTGELFF. The DNA of the CDR3 is TGTGCCAGCAGTCCACCCGGGACTCAAAACACCGGGGAGCTGTTTTTT.

The CDR3 loop is CASSIGHKETQYF. CDR3 sequence (DNA): TGTGCCAGTAGTATAGGGCACAAAGAGACCCAGTACTTC. J is TRBJ2-5 and V is TRBV19; D unresolved. This CDR3 spans 13 amino acids. V was trimmed by 1 base and J by 3 bases, leaving 6 bases between them. Germline loops: CDR1 LNHDA, CDR2 SQIVND (reference sequence).

V is TRBV15 and J is TRBJ2-3, with 13 bases identical to TRBD2. Germline V CDR1 and CDR2: LNHNV, YYDKDF (reference sequence). Trimming at V came to 0 bases and at J to 3 bases, leaving 0 bases not matched to a gene. This CDR3 region has 16 residues. Here the CDR3 reads CATSRETSGGTDTQYF. In nucleotides, the CDR3 is TGTGCCACCAGCAGAGAGACTAGCGGGGGGACAGATACGCAGTATTTT.

The CDR3 here is CASSLYQGKTGELFF. DNA of the CDR3: TGTGCCAGCAGTTTATATCAGGGAAAGACCGGGGAGCTGTTTTTT. V usage is TRBV27 and J usage is TRBJ2-2, with a weak D call TRBD1 (5 bases). Looked up from germline, CDR1 is MNHEY and CDR2 is SMNVEV (reference sequence). V lost 1 base, J lost 5 bases, and 11 bases lay in between. This CDR3 contains 15 residues.

The chain couples TRBV5-6 to TRBJ1-1; tentative D call: TRBD1 (5 bases). The CDR3 is made up of 14 amino acids. V was clipped by 2 bases and J by 4 bases, with 12 bases between them. Germline lookup yields CDR1 SGHDT and CDR2 YYEEEE. The DNA of the CDR3 is TGTGCCAGCAGCTTTGGGGGTGGGAGCACTGAAGCTTTCTTT. Translating it yields CASSFGGGSTEAFF.

The V and J genes are TRBV5-1 and TRBJ1-6, with TRBD1 identical over 7 bases. Germline CDR1 is SGHRS and CDR2 is YFSETQ. V trimming: 0 bases; J trimming: 7 bases; junction bases outside the gene matches: 4. The CDR3 contains 15 residues. The CDR3 bases are TGCGCCAGCAGCTTGGACGGGACAGAGAATTCACCCCTCCACTTT. Translation gives CASSLDGTENSPLHF.

The chain combines TRBV5-1 with TRBJ2-3; D gene ambiguous. The CDR3 consists of 15 residues. V lost 2 bases, J lost 3 bases, and 13 bases lay in between. Germline CDR1 and CDR2: SGHRS and YFSETQ. As DNA, the CDR3 is TGCGCCAGCAGCTTAAGGACCCCAGAAACAGATACGCAGTATTTT. It is translated as CASSLRTPETDTQYF.

This rearrangement joins TRBV28 to TRBJ2-1; 10 positions match TRBD2. V was pared by 3 bases and J by 9 bases, with 5 bases of the junction left unmatched. Germline V CDR1 and CDR2: MDHEN, SYDVKM. This CDR3 contains 14 residues. The CDR3: CASSLTSGFGEQFF. The CDR3 region has the DNA TGTGCCAGCAGTTTGACTAGCGGGTTTGGTGAGCAGTTCTTC.

The genes are TRBV19 and TRBJ1-5, with TRBD1 matching over 8 bases. The germline CDR1 and CDR2 sequences are LNHDA and SQIVND (reference sequence). The CDR3 loop spans 16 amino acids. V was pared by 6 bases and J by 4 bases, with 11 bases of the junction left unmatched. CDR3 nucleotides: TGTGCCAGTAGCGCCGGGACAGGCGGCCGGAATCAGCCCCAGCATTTT. Protein product: CASSAGTGGRNQPQHF.

V gene TRBV18 combines with J gene TRBJ1-1; 11 bases line up with TRBD1. This CDR3 has 17 amino acids. V was pared by 3 bases and J by 4 bases, with 10 bases of the junction left unmatched. The germline gives CDR1 KGHSH, CDR2 LQKENI. Here the CDR3 DNA reads TGTGCCAGCTCACCCGGACAGGGGGCGCGCAGCGGCACTGAAGCTTTCTTT. Protein sequence: CASSPGQGARSGTEAFF.

This sequence joins TRBV7-4 and TRBJ2-1; tentatively, D is TRBD2 (5 bases). The V gene lost 11 bases and the J gene lost 10 bases, with 9 bases spanning the gap. This CDR3 spans 9 amino acids. CDR1 and CDR2 from the germline V gene are SGHVT and SQSDAQ. CDR3 in DNA: TGTGCCGGTCCGGGGGAGCAGTTCTTC. Amino acids: CAGPGEQFF.

The rearrangement links TRBV12-3 or TRBV12-4 to TRBJ2-2; D is ambiguous. Trimming took 6 bases from V and 1 from J, leaving 3 bases between them. CDR3 length equals 12 residues. The DNA of the CDR3 is TGTGCCAGCAGGTTGAACACCGGGGAGCTGTTTTTT. Translated: CASRLNTGELFF.

This sequence joins TRBV6-5 and TRBJ1-3, with a possible D match to TRBD1 (6 bases). V shed 6 bases and J shed 4 bases, with 10 bases lying between them. Germline loops: CDR1 MNHEY, CDR2 SVGAGI. CDR3 length: 13 residues. The CDR3 coding sequence is TGTGCCAGCAGAAACAGGGTCGGAAACACCATATATTTT. Protein product: CASRNRVGNTIYF.

This chain links TRBV6-2 or TRBV6-3 with TRBJ2-7; D possibly uses TRBD1 or TRBD2 (5 bases each). V was clipped by 5 bases and J by 3 bases, with 14 bases between them. The CDR3 is made up of 14 amino acids. Germline loops: CDR1 MNHEY, CDR2 SVGEGT. CDR3 amino acids: CASSPGTSFYEQYV. CDR3 DNA: TGTGCCAGCAGTCCCGGGACCTCGTTCTACGAGCAGTACGTC.

The chain uses TRBV28 and TRBJ1-2; D not resolved. Germline V gives CDR1 MDHEN, CDR2 SYDVKM. V was shortened by 5 bases and J by 2 bases, with 9 bases between the two germline ends. The CDR3 length is 13 residues. CDR3 sequence: CASSTTDNYGYTF. The CDR3 region has the DNA TGTGCCAGCAGTACCACCGACAACTATGGCTACACCTTC.

On this clone: This sample includes further DNA sequences coding for the same CDR3. The V call is TRBV3-1 (or the pseudogene TRBV3-2), the J call TRBJ1-2; 8 bases map to TRBD1. Germline values: CDR1 LGHDT, CDR2 YNNKEL (reference sequence). Germline trimming cut 3 bases from V and 3 bases from J; bases unmatched to any gene: 3. The CDR3 length is 14 residues. CDR3 sequence: CASSQRTGHYGYTF. The DNA of the CDR3 is TGTGCCAGCAGCCAGAGGACAGGGCACTATGGCTACACCTTC.

The chain employs TRBV10-1 and TRBJ2-7; TRBD2 matches at 14 bases. The CDR3 totals 16 residues. Germline V gene data show CDR1 as WNHNN and CDR2 as SYGVQD (reference sequence). V lost 6 bases and J lost 4; bases outside the gene matches: 8. The CDR3 sequence is CASSGTSGSSRYEQYF. Written as DNA, the CDR3 is TGCGCCAGCAGCGGGACTAGCGGGAGTTCACGATACGAGCAGTACTTC.

A word on this clone: Because the CDR3's place on the DNA is in doubt, the DNA is left out and the CDR3 is given as listed by TCRdb. This chain uses TRBV28 with TRBJ1-2. CDR1 and CDR2 (germline): MDHEN, SYDVKM. The CDR3 spans 15 amino acids, including both terminal residues. CDR3 sequence: CASSSSGAHNYGYTF.

The CDR3 loop is CASSLSASAVLQETQYF. CDR3 DNA sequence: TGTGCCAGCAGTTTATCGGCTAGCGCCGTGCTGCAAGAGACCCAGTACTTC. The V gene is TRBV28, the J gene TRBJ2-5, with TRBD2 as a possible D gene (6 bases). With 1 base removed from V and 2 bases from J, the gap between germline ends came to 17 bases. CDR3 length: 17 amino acids. Germline assignment: CDR1 MDHEN and CDR2 SYDVKM.